The rows below give T cell receptor beta chains drawn from one sample of a study of identifying expanded T cells in peripheral blood. Sequencing used immunoSEQ multiplex PCR; TCRdb keeps in-frame clones, though not all of them. The data hold about 91,000 clones, with around 89% observed a single time. Sequenced material: blood. These receptors came from a person aged 18-70 years in good health. Each CDR3 is given with its conserved first and last residue.

TRBJ2-1	TRBV19	CASSKTTSRSSYNEQFF
TRBJ2-7	TRBV30	CAWGTVSYEQYF
TRBJ1-2	TRBV11-2	CASTTIRHAVGYTF
TRBJ2-2	TRBV7-9	CASSQWTGMNTGELFF
TRBJ2-5	TRBV27	CASRDPGETQYF
TRBJ2-7	TRBV6-1	CASSTGSWEQYF
TRBJ1-4	TRBV2	CASRRVFNEKLFF
TRBJ1-1	TRBV7-9	CASNFEFAEAFF
TRBJ1-4	TRBV6-1	CASSEAPGQGHEKLFF
TRBJ2-1	TRBV6-4	CASSPGTGVGDEQFF
TRBJ2-2	TRBV5-5	CASRSRGLNTGELFF
TRBJ2-5	TRBV28	CASSPLTLPGRRETQYF
TRBJ2-3	TRBV9	CASSALAGSTDTQYF
TRBJ2-5	TRBV2	CASSVWPASGGAGQTQYF
TRBJ1-5	TRBV19	CASSMSGGGVHRSRSNQPQHF
TRBJ2-1	TRBV5-1	CASSSSGRFNEQFF
TRBJ1-5	TRBV15	CATSRGSDSNQPQHF
TRBJ2-7	TRBV5-6	CASSLATGEQYF
TRBJ2-1	TRBV7-6	CASSLVGGEQFF
TRBJ2-3	TRBV27	CASSLCRESRGGCTDTQYF
TRBJ2-1	TRBV10-1	CASSELLAGDQQFF
TRBJ2-2	TRBV6-4	CASSEDVTGELFF
TRBJ2-5	TRBV6-1	CASSEAPDFQETQYF
TRBJ2-7	TRBV19	CASSSRQEGYEQYF